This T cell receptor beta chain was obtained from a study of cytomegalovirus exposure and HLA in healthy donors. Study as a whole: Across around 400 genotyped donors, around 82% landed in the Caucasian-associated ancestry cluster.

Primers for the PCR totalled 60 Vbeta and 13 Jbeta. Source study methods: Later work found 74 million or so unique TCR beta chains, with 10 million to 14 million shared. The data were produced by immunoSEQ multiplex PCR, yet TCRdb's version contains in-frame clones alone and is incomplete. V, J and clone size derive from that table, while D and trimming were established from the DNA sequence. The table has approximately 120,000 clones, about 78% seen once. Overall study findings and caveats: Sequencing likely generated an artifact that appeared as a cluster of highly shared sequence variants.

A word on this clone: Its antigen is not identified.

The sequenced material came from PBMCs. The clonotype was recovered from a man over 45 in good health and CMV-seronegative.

This CDR3 is CASGFGATDTQYF. CDR3 in DNA: TGTGCCAGCGGCTTTGGGGCCACAGATACGCAGTATTTT. The chain couples TRBV27 to TRBJ2-3; tentative D call: TRBD1 (5 bases). V was pared by 8 bases and J by 2 bases, with 11 bases between. The CDR3 extends over 13 amino acids. Germline V lookup: CDR1 MNHEY, CDR2 SMNVEV (reference sequence).